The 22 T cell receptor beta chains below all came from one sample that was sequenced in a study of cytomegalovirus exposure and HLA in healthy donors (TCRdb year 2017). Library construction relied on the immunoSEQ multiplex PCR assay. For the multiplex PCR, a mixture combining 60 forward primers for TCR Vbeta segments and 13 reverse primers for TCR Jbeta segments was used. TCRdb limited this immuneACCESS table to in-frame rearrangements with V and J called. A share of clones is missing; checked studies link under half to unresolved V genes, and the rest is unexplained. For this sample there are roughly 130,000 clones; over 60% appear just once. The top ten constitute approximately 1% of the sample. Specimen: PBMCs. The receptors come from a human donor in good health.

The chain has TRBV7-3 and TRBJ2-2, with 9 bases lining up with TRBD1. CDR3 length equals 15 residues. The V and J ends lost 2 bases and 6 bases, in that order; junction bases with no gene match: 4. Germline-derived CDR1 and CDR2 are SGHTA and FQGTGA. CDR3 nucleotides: TGTGCCAGCAGCTTAGTAACAGGGGGCTCCGGGGAGCTGTTTTTT. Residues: CASSLVTGGSGELFF.

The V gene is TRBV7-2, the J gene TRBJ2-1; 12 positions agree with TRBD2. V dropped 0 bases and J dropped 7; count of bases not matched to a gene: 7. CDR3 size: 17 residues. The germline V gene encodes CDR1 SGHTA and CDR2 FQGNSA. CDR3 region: CASSLAQTSGGENEQFF. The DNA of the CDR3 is TGTGCCAGCAGCTTAGCCCAGACTAGCGGGGGCGAGAATGAGCAGTTCTTC. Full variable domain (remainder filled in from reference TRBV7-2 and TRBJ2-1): GAGVSQSPSNKVTEKGKDVELRCDPISGHTALYWYRQSLGQGLEFLIYFQGNSAPDKSGLPSDRFSAERTGGSVSTLTIQRTQQEDSAVYLCASSLAQTSGGENEQFFGPGTRLTVL.

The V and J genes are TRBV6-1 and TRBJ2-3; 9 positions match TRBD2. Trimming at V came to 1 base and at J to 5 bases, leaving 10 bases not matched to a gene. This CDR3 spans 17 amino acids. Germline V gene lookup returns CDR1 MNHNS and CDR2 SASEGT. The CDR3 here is CASSEGSGGGGGDTQYF. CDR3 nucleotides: TGTGCCAGCAGTGAAGGGAGCGGCGGGGGGGGCGGAGATACGCAGTATTTT.

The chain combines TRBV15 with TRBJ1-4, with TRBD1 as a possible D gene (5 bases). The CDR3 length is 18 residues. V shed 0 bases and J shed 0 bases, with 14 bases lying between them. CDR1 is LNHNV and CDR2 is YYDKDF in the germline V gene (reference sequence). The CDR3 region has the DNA TGTGCCACCAGCAGAGATTTAAGTACAGGTCCAACTAATGAAAAACTGTTTTTT. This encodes CATSRDLSTGPTNEKLFF.

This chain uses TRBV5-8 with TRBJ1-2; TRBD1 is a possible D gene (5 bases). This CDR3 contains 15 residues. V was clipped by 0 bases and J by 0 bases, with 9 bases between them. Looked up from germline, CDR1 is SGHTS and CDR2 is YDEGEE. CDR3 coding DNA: TGTGCCAGCAGCTTGGGACAGAGAACTAACTATGGCTACACCTTC. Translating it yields CASSLGQRTNYGYTF.

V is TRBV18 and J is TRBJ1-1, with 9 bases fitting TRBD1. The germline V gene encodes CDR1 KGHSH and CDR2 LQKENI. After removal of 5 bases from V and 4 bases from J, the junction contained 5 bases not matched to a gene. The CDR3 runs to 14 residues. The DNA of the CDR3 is TGTGCCAGCTCAACAGGGGGCGCGGGCACTGAAGCTTTCTTT. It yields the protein CASSTGGAGTEAFF. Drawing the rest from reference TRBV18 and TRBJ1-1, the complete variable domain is NAGVMQNPRHLVRRRGQEARLRCSPMKGHSHVYWYRQLPEEGLKFMVYLQKENIIDESGMPKERFSAEFPKEGPSILRIQQVVRGDSAAYFCASSTGGAGTEAFFGQGTRLTVV.

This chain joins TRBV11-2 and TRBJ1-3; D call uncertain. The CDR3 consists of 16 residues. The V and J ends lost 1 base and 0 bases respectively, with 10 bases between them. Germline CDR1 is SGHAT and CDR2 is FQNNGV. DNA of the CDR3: TGTGCCAGCAGCTTAGGTCCGGCGGACTCTGGAAACACCATATATTTT. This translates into CASSLGPADSGNTIYF.

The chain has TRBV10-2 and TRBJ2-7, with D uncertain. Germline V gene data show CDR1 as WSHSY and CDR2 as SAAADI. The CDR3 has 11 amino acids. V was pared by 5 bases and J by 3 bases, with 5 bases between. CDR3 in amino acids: CASSYNYEQYF. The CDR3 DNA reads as TGCGCCAGCAGTTATAACTACGAGCAGTACTTC.

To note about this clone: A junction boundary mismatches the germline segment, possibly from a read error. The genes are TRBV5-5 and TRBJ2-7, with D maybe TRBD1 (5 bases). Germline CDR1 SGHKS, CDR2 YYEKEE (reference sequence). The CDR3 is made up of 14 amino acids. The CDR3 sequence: CASSQVDSLYEQYF. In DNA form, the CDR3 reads TGCGCCAGCAGCCAAGTTGACAGCCTCTACGAGCAGTACTTC.

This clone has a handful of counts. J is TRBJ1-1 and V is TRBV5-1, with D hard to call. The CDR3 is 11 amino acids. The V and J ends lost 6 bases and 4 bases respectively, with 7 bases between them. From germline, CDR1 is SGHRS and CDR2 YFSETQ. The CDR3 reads CASTGSTEAFF. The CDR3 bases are TGCGCCAGCACGGGGAGCACTGAAGCTTTCTTT.

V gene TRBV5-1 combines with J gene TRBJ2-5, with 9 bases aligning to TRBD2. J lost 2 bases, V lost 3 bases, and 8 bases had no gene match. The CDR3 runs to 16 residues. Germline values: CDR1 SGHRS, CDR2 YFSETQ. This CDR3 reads CASSSGLAGLQETQYF. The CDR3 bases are TGCGCCAGCAGCTCTGGGCTAGCGGGGCTACAAGAGACCCAGTACTTC.

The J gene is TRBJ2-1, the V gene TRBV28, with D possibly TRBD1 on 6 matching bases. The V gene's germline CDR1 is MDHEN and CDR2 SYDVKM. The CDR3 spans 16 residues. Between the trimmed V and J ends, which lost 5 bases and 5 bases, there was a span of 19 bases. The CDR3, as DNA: TGTGCCAGCAGTCCCACCGGGACACCTCGCGACAATGAGCAGTTCTTC. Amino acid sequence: CASSPTGTPRDNEQFF.

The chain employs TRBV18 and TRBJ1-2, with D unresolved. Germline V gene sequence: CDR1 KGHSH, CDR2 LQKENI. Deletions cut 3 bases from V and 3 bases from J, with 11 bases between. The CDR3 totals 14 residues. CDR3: CASSPAGRDYGYTF. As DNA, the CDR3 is TGTGCCAGCTCACCGGCGGGGAGGGACTATGGCTACACCTTC.

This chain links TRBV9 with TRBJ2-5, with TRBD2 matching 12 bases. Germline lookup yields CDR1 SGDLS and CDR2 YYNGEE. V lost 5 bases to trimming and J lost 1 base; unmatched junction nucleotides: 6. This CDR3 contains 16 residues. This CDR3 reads CASSKRLAGAQETQYF. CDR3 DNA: TGTGCCAGCAGTAAGAGACTAGCGGGGGCCCAAGAGACCCAGTACTTC.

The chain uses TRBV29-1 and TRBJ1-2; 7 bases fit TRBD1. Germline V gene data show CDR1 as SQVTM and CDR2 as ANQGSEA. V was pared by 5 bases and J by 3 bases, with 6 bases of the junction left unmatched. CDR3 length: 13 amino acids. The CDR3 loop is CSVLEQGDYGYTF. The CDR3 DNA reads TGCAGCGTTTTAGAGCAGGGGGACTATGGCTACACCTTC.

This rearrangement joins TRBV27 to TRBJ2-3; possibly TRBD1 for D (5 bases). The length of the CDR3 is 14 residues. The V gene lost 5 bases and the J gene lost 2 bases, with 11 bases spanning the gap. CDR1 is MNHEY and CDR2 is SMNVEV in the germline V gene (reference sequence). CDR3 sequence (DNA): TGTGCCAGCAGTCGACAGACACCCACAGATACGCAGTATTTT. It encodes CASSRQTPTDTQYF.

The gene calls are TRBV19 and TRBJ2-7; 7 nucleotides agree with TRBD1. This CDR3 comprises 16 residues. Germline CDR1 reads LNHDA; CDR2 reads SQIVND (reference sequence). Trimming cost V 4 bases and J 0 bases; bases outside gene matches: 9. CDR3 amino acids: CASSRPGQSSSYEQYF. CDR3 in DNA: TGTGCCAGTAGTAGACCGGGACAGTCAAGCTCCTACGAGCAGTACTTC.

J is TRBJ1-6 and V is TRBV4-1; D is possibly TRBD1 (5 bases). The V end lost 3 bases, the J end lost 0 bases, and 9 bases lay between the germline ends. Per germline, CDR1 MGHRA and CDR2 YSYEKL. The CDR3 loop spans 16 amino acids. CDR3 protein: CASSHRQSSYNSPLHF. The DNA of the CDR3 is TGCGCCAGCAGCCACCGACAGAGCTCCTATAATTCACCCCTCCACTTT.

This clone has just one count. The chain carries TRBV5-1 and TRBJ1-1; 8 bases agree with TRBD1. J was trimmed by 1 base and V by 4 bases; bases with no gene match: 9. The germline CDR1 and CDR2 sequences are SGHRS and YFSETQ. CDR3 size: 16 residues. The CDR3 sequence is CASSDRTGWANTEAFF. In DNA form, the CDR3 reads TGCGCCAGCAGCGACAGGACAGGGTGGGCGAACACTGAAGCTTTCTTT.

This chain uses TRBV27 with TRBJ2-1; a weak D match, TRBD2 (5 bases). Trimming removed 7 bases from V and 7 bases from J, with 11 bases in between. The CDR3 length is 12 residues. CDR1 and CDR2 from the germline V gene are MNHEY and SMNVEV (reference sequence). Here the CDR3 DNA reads TGTGCCAGCAAACGAGGGTGGAATGAGCAGTTCTTC. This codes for CASKRGWNEQFF.

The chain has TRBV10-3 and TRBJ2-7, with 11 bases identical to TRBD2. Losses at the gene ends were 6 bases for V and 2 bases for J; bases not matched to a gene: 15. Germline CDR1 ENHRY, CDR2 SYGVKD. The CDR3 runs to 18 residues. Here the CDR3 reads CAISAQTTSGDKAYEQYF. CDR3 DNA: TGTGCCATCAGCGCCCAAACGACTAGCGGGGATAAGGCCTACGAGCAGTACTTC.

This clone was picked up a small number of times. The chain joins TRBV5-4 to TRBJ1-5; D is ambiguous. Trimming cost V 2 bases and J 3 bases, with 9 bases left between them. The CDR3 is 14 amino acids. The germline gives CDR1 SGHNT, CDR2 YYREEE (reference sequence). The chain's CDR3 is CASSLSGFNQPQHF. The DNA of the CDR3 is TGTGCCAGCAGCTTATCAGGTTTCAATCAGCCCCAGCATTTT.